This T cell receptor beta chain was observed in a study of blood T cell repertoires in COVID-19. Study overall: Samples came from the United States, Italy and Spain, spanning acute and convalescent COVID-19.

Authors' methods: Reference gene primers were amplified, and this amplification served to estimate nucleated cell counts. Using immunoSEQ multiplex PCR, the repertoire was profiled, and TCRdb retains in-frame clones only, with some absent. For V, J and clone size, that table is used; D and trimming come from the DNA. The sample has about 410,000 clones; 80% to 90% are singletons. Germline V lookup: CDR1 LNHDA, CDR2 SQIVND (reference sequence). V lost 4 bases and J lost 5, with 14 bases in between. The CDR3 runs to 15 residues. Sequences were obtained from peripheral blood. This rearrangement joins TRBV19 to TRBJ1-4; D possibly corresponds to TRBD1 (6 bases). This TCR was recovered from a woman in her 30s with active or convalescent COVID-19. CDR3 DNA: TGTGCCAGTAGTACCAACAGGGCAAGAAATGAAAAACTGTTTTTT. Protein: CASSTNRARNEKLFF.